Shown below are 4 T cell receptor beta chains from a single sample sequenced in a study of cytomegalovirus exposure and HLA in healthy donors. Produced via immunoSEQ multiplex PCR; TCRdb's table is partial and in-frame only. The table has 100,000 to 150,000 clones, roughly 89% seen once; the top ten hold less than 2%. The specimen was PBMCs. The receptor source for this set is a woman aged 18-30 years in good health and CMV-seronegative.

This clone was seen just once. This chain connects TRBV11-2 to TRBJ1-5; TRBD1 might be the D (6 bases). This CDR3 region has 15 residues. The V gene lost 2 bases and the J gene lost 3 bases, with 11 bases spanning the gap. Germline V gene sequence: CDR1 SGHAT, CDR2 FQNNGV. The CDR3 DNA is TGTGCCAGCAGCTTATCTGGACAGCTCAATCAGCCCCAGCATTTT. It translates to CASSLSGQLNQPQHF.

The J gene is TRBJ2-1, the V gene TRBV18; the match to TRBD2 covers 9 bases. The CDR3 runs to 15 residues. Germline CDR1 and CDR2: KGHSH and LQKENI. V dropped 3 bases and J dropped 10; count of bases not matched to a gene: 10. As DNA, the CDR3 is TGTGCCAGCTCACCTGGGACTAGCTCGGGGGAAGAGCAGTTCTTC. Its protein is CASSPGTSSGEEQFF.

This sequence joins TRBV7-2 and TRBJ2-1; 8 nucleotides agree with TRBD1. Germline V CDR1 and CDR2: SGHTA, FQGNSA. The CDR3 is made up of 15 amino acids. J gave up 2 bases and V 6 bases, and 6 bases lay outside the gene matches. The chain's CDR3 is CASRTDRGTYNEQFF. The CDR3, as DNA: TGTGCCAGCAGGACAGACAGGGGAACCTACAATGAGCAGTTCTTC.

The rearrangement joins TRBV7-2 to TRBJ2-2, with 13 bases aligning to TRBD2. J lost 6 bases, V lost 5 bases, and 6 bases had no gene match. The CDR3 length is 16 residues. The germline V gene encodes CDR1 SGHTA and CDR2 FQGNSA. The CDR3 region is CASSPRTSGSAGELFF. The CDR3 nucleotides read TGTGCCAGCAGCCCCCGGACTAGCGGGAGCGCCGGGGAGCTGTTTTTT. The entire variable domain, with the rest obtained from reference TRBV7-2 and TRBJ2-2, is as follows: GAGVSQSPSNKVTEKGKDVELRCDPISGHTALYWYRQSLGQGLEFLIYFQGNSAPDKSGLPSDRFSAERTGGSVSTLTIQRTQQEDSAVYLCASSPRTSGSAGELFFGEGSRLTVL.